The 15 T cell receptor beta chains in this list originate from one sample, sequenced in a study of beta chain features in type 1 diabetes. Every bit of the isolated RNA underwent reverse transcription, so sequencing read expressed TCRB transcripts. Produced via immunoSEQ multiplex PCR; TCRdb's table is partial and in-frame only. The sample gives roughly 330,000 clones, approximately 11% of which show up once; 0.015% is in the top ten. Sequencing was performed on naive CD4+ T cells from blood. Receptor source: a woman in her 30s in good health.

To note about this clone: Additional DNA sequences in this sample encode the identical CDR3. The chain is built from TRBV12-5 and TRBJ2-3; D gene unclear. The V end lost 4 bases, the J end lost 3 bases, and 2 bases lay between the germline ends. Germline values: CDR1 LGHNT, CDR2 FRNRAP. The CDR3 runs 11 residues. The CDR3 sequence is CASGSTDTQYF. The DNA of the CDR3 is TGTGCTAGTGGTTCGACAGATACGCAGTATTTT.

This clone occurred a few times. V gene TRBV29-1 combines with J gene TRBJ1-1; D is undetermined. CDR1 and CDR2 (germline): SQVTM, ANQGSEA. CDR3 length equals 15 residues. V was clipped by 7 bases and J by 4 bases, with 22 bases between them. This CDR3 reads CSGSSRVAGPTEAFF. The CDR3 nucleotides are TGCAGCGGGAGCAGCCGGGTGGCGGGTCCCACTGAAGCTTTCTTT.

The V and J genes are TRBV7-3 and TRBJ1-1, with a tentative D call TRBD1 (5 bases). With 6 bases removed from V and 11 bases from J, the gap between germline ends came to 16 bases. The CDR3 loop spans 12 amino acids. Germline V CDR1 and CDR2: SGHTA, FQGTGA. The CDR3 DNA reads TGTGCCAGCAGGAATAGGGGATCTTCGGCTTTCTTT. Its protein product is CASRNRGSSAFF.

The chain links TRBV5-1 to TRBJ2-3; 9 bases map to TRBD1. This CDR3 has 15 amino acids. V lost 5 bases to trimming and J lost 6 bases; unmatched junction nucleotides: 10. Germline CDR1 SGHRS, CDR2 YFSETQ. CDR3: CASRYGQGPRDTQYF. Written as DNA, the CDR3 is TGCGCCAGCAGATACGGACAGGGGCCGAGGGATACGCAGTATTTT. Based on the CDR3 plus reference TRBV5-1 and TRBJ2-3, the full variable domain is KAGVTQTPRYLIKTRGQQVTLSCSPISGHRSVSWYQQTPGQGLQFLFEYFSETQRNKGNFPGRFSGRQFSNSRSEMNVSTLELGDSALYLCASRYGQGPRDTQYFGPGTRLTVL.

The table lists this clone with many counts. The V gene is TRBV30, the J gene TRBJ2-2; 9 bases fit TRBD2. CDR1 GTSNPN and CDR2 SVGIG come from the germline V gene (reference sequence). This CDR3 is 13 amino acids long. The trim removed 7 bases at V and 7 bases at J, leaving 7 bases unmatched. The CDR3 sequence: CASGLARVGELFF. In DNA form, the CDR3 reads TGTGCCTCGGGACTAGCTCGCGTCGGGGAGCTGTTTTTT.

The J gene is TRBJ2-6, the V gene TRBV5-5; D is undetermined. The V gene lost 2 bases and the J gene lost 7 bases, with 10 bases spanning the gap. The CDR3 spans 14 residues. Germline-derived CDR1 and CDR2 are SGHKS and YYEKEE (reference sequence). In DNA form, the CDR3 reads TGTGCCAGCAGCTTCAGCGTTAGTGCCAACGTCCTGACTTTC. Protein: CASSFSVSANVLTF.

This clone was seen only a few times. The chain combines TRBV18 with TRBJ2-1; 9 nucleotides match TRBD1. The J segment lost 3 bases and the V segment lost 6 bases, leaving 3 bases of the junction unmatched. The CDR3 spans 14 residues. CDR1 KGHSH and CDR2 LQKENI come from the germline V gene. In DNA, the CDR3 is TGTGCCAGCTCTTGGGACAGGGACTACAATGAGCAGTTCTTC. Translated, it gives CASSWDRDYNEQFF.

The table lists this clone with a few counts. The rearrangement uses TRBV7-2 and TRBJ2-7; 8 bases agree with TRBD2. This CDR3 comprises 13 residues. Germline assignment: CDR1 SGHTA and CDR2 FQGNSA. V dropped 8 bases and J dropped 3; count of bases not matched to a gene: 6. The CDR3 sequence: CASGVAGFYEQYF. Here the CDR3 DNA reads TGTGCCAGCGGAGTAGCGGGGTTCTACGAGCAGTACTTC.

The chain links TRBV7-3 to TRBJ2-7; tentative D call: TRBD1 (6 bases). This CDR3 comprises 15 residues. Germline V gene data show CDR1 as SGHTA and CDR2 as FQGTGA. V was pared by 2 bases and J by 0 bases, with 11 bases between. DNA for the CDR3: TGTGCCAGCAGCTTAGTGGCAGGGGACTCCTACGAGCAGTACTTC. Residues: CASSLVAGDSYEQYF.

The table lists this clone with a few counts. This chain joins TRBV15 and TRBJ2-3; 8 nucleotides agree with TRBD1. Germline V gene lookup returns CDR1 LNHNV and CDR2 YYDKDF (reference sequence). CDR3 length: 17 residues. Trimming at V came to 1 base and at J to 2 bases, leaving 8 bases not matched to a gene. The CDR3 protein is CATSRGTGSGHTDTQYF. DNA of the CDR3: TGTGCCACCAGCAGAGGGACAGGGAGCGGGCACACAGATACGCAGTATTTT.

The chain uses TRBV5-4 and TRBJ2-2; weak D call: TRBD1 (5 bases). The CDR3 extends over 13 amino acids. Germline lookup yields CDR1 SGHNT and CDR2 YYREEE (reference sequence). Between the trimmed V and J ends, which lost 0 bases and 6 bases, there was a span of 6 bases. The CDR3 here is CASSLEGPGELFF. The CDR3 region has the DNA TGTGCCAGCAGCTTGGAGGGGCCCGGGGAGCTGTTTTTT.

The sample holds a few counts of this clone. CDR3 amino acids: CASSPLSGRAKNEQFF. DNA for the CDR3: TGTGCCAGCAGCCCCCTTAGCGGGAGGGCCAAAAATGAGCAGTTCTTC. The chain has TRBV7-9 and TRBJ2-1, with 11 bases matching TRBD2. Per germline, CDR1 SEHNR and CDR2 FQNEAQ (reference sequence). This CDR3 has 16 residues. V dropped 5 bases and J dropped 7; count of bases not matched to a gene: 10.

The chain joins TRBV4-3 to TRBJ2-2; TRBD2 might be the D (5 bases). The V gene lost 0 bases and the J gene lost 3 bases, with 14 bases spanning the gap. CDR3 length equals 17 residues. Germline-derived CDR1 and CDR2 are LGHNA and YSLEER. CDR3 nucleotide sequence: TGCGCCAGCAGCCAAGATGTTCTAGCCCTCGACACCGGGGAGCTGTTTTTT. Its translation is CASSQDVLALDTGELFF.

V and J are TRBV4-2 and TRBJ1-5; D might be TRBD1 (6 bases). The CDR3 loop spans 14 amino acids. Germline-derived CDR1 and CDR2 are LGHNA and YNFKEQ. The germline V and J ends were trimmed by 4 bases and 4 bases, with 11 bases remaining between them. In DNA form, the CDR3 reads TGTGCCAGCAGCCGTGACAGGTCGAATCAGCCCCAGCATTTT. It codes for CASSRDRSNQPQHF.

This clone was seen a handful of times. The V gene is TRBV28, the J gene TRBJ2-3; 8 bases are a match to TRBD2. Germline V lookup: CDR1 MDHEN, CDR2 SYDVKM. The V gene end was trimmed by 4 bases and the J gene end by 6 bases; junction bases not matched to a gene: 12. The CDR3 sequence is 16 residues long. This CDR3 reads CASSSAGARSFDTQYF. DNA for the CDR3: TGTGCCAGCAGTTCAGCGGGAGCTCGGTCCTTCGATACGCAGTATTTT.